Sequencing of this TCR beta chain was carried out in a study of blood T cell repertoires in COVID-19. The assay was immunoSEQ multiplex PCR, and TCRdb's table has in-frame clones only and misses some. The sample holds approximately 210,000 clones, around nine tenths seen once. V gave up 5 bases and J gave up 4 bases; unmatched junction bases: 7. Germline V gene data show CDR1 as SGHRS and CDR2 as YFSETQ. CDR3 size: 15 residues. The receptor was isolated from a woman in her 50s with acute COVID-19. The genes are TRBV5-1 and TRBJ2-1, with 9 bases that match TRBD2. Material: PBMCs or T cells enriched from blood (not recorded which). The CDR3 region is CASRPGLAEYNEQFF. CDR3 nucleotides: TGCGCCAGCAGACCGGGACTAGCTGAATACAATGAGCAGTTCTTC.